These T cell receptor beta chains were read from a single sample in a study of shared clonotypes between healthy human individuals. Here immunoSEQ multiplex PCR was the method, and the copy in TCRdb shows in-frame clones only, minus some. The sample lists more than 2 million clones; 80% to 95% were seen once. Material: naive CD8+ T cells from PBMCs. The receptors stem from a man younger than 30 in good health. Some clones in this sample may be carry-over from other donors' samples. CDR3s include the opening cysteine and the closing phenylalanine or tryptophan. Each record gives: J gene, D gene, V gene, clone size, CDR3 protein, CDR3 DNA. A D gene is named only where the DNA matches it firmly. Where a row states a size, it is once, few, many or the class of an expanded clone; other rows omit it.

TRBJ2-5,TRBD1,TRBV28,-,CASSLTTGEETQYF,TGTGCCAGCAGTTTAACAACAGGGGAAGAGACCCAGTACTTC
TRBJ1-6,-,TRBV5-6,-,CASSQGNGRVSPLHF,TGTGCCAGCAGCCAAGGGAACGGCCGGGTTTCACCCCTCCACTTT
TRBJ2-3,TRBD1,TRBV11-2,-,CASLRQGTTDTQYF,TGTGCCAGCCTCAGACAGGGTACAACAGATACGCAGTATTTT
TRBJ2-7,-,TRBV5-1,-,CASSAGTLSSYEQYF,TGCGCCAGCAGCGCCGGGACCCTTAGCTCCTACGAGCAGTACTTC
TRBJ2-3,-,TRBV27,-,CASSVLGPRPTTYF,TGTGCCAGCAGTGTCCTGGGGCCTAGACCGACTACGTATTTT
TRBJ1-1,-,TRBV6-5,-,CASSPGGGAVEAFF,TGTGCCAGCAGTCCCGGGGGGGGAGCGGTTGAAGCTTTCTTT
TRBJ2-1,-,TRBV11-2,-,CASSLFTGTGYNEQFF,TGTGCCAGCAGCTTATTCACGGGAACCGGCTACAATGAGCAGTTCTTC
TRBJ2-5,-,TRBV28,-,CASSSLDSGPTETQYF,TGTGCCAGCAGCTCTCTGGATTCCGGGCCAACAGAGACCCAGTACTTC
TRBJ1-2,-,TRBV7-9,-,CASSLTEIFLNYGYTF,TGTGCCAGCAGCTTAACAGAAATCTTCCTTAACTATGGCTACACCTTC
TRBJ2-7,-,TRBV6-6,once,CASSYYPDSYEQYF,TGTGCCAGCAGTTACTACCCCGACAGCTACGAGCAGTACTTC
TRBJ2-7,-,TRBV25-1,-,CASMTVGEQYF,TGTGCCAGCATGACAGTGGGGGAGCAGTACTTC
TRBJ2-2,-,TRBV19,-,CASSLGSGELFF,TGTGCCAGTAGCCTAGGATCCGGGGAGCTGTTTTTT
TRBJ2-7,-,TRBV27,once,CASSFQVSYEQYF,-
TRBJ2-5,TRBD1,TRBV5-4,-,CASSFVGQEAQETQYF,TGTGCCAGCAGCTTCGTTGGACAGGAGGCCCAAGAGACCCAGTACTTC
TRBJ1-1,TRBD1,TRBV25-1,-,CASSDPQGEVTEAFF,TGTGCCAGCAGTGATCCCCAGGGGGAGGTCACTGAAGCTTTCTTT
TRBJ1-2,TRBD1,TRBV5-6,-,CASSLGGQDYTF,TGTGCCAGCAGCTTGGGAGGACAGGACTACACCTTC
TRBJ1-2,-,TRBV11-2,-,CASSPLAGAYGYTF,TGTGCCAGCAGCCCCCTTGCAGGGGCCTATGGCTACACCTTC
TRBJ2-1,-,TRBV19,-,CASSTLNNEQFF,TGTGCCAGTAGTACCCTAAACAATGAGCAGTTCTTC
TRBJ2-5,-,TRBV9,-,CASSEGPIETQYF,TGTGCCAGCTCCGAGGGGCCGATTGAGACCCAGTACTTC
TRBJ1-1,-,TRBV28,-,CASSLLRGRTEAFF,TGTGCCAGCAGTTTATTGCGGGGGCGGACTGAAGCTTTCTTT
TRBJ1-2,-,TRBV28,-,CASSPDPGTIWGYTF,TGTGCCAGCAGTCCGGATCCGGGGACAATATGGGGCTACACCTTC
TRBJ1-1,-,TRBV29-1,-,CSVEDRGLNTEAFF,TGCAGCGTTGAAGACAGGGGACTTAACACTGAAGCTTTCTTT
TRBJ1-1,TRBD1,TRBV10-3,-,CAATGSVTEAFF,TGTGCCGCGACAGGGAGTGTCACTGAAGCTTTCTTT